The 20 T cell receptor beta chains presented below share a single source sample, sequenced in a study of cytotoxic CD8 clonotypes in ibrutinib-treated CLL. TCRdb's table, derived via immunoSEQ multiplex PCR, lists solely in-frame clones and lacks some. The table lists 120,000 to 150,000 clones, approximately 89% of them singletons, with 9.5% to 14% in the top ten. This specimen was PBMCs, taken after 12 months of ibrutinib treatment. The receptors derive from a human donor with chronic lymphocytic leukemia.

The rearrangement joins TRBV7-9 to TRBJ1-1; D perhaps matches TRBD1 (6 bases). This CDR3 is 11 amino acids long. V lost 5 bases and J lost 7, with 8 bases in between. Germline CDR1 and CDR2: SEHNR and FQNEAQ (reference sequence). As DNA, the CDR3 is TGTGCCAGCAGCGGACAGTATGAAGCTTTCTTT. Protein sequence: CASSGQYEAFF.

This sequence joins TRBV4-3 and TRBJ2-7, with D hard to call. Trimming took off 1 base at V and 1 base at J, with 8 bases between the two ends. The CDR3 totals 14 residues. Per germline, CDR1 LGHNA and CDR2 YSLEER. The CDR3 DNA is TGCGCCAGCAGCCAAGGCGGAAGTTCCTACGAGCAGTACTTC. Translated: CASSQGGSSYEQYF.

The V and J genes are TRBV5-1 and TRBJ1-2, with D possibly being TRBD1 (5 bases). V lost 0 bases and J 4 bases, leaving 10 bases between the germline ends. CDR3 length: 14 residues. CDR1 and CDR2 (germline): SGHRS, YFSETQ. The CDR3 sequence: CASSLGQLLYGYTF. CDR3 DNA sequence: TGCGCCAGCAGCTTGGGACAGCTCCTCTATGGCTACACCTTC.

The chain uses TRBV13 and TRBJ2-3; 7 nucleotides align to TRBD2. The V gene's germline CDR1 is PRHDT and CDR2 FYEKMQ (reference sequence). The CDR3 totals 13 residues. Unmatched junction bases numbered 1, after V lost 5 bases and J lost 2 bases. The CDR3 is CASSGTNTDTQYF. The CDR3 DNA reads TGTGCCAGCAGCGGGACTAACACAGATACGCAGTATTTT.

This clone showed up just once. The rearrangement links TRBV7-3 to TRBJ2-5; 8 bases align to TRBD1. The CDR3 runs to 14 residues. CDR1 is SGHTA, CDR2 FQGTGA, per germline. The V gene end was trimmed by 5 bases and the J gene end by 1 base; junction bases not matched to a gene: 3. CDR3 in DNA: TGTGCCAGCAGCCCCGGGACAGGCCAAGAGACCCAGTACTTC. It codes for CASSPGTGQETQYF.

The CDR3 DNA reads TGTGCCAGCTCACGGACAGGTGAAGGGTATGGCTACACCTTC. This translates into CASSRTGEGYGYTF. The chain is built from TRBV18 and TRBJ1-2, with 7 bases fitting TRBD1. Germline loops: CDR1 KGHSH, CDR2 LQKENI. The CDR3 has 14 residues. V lost 4 bases and J lost 5; bases outside the gene matches: 7. The entire variable domain, with the rest obtained from reference TRBV18 and TRBJ1-2, is as follows: NAGVMQNPRHLVRRRGQEARLRCSPMKGHSHVYWYRQLPEEGLKFMVYLQKENIIDESGMPKERFSAEFPKEGPSILRIQQVVRGDSAAYFCASSRTGEGYGYTFGSGTRLTVV.

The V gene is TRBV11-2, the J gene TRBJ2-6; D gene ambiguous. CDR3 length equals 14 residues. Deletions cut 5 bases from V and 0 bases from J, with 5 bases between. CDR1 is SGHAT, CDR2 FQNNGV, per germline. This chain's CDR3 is CASSPSSGANVLTF. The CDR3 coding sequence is TGTGCCAGCAGCCCCTCCTCTGGGGCCAACGTCCTGACTTTC.

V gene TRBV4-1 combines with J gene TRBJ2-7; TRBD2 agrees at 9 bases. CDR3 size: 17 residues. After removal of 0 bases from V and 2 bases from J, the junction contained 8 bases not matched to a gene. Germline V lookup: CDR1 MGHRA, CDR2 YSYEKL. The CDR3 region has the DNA TGCGCCAGCAGCCAAGACTCGACTAGCGGAGCCACCTACGAGCAGTACTTC. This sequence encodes CASSQDSTSGATYEQYF.

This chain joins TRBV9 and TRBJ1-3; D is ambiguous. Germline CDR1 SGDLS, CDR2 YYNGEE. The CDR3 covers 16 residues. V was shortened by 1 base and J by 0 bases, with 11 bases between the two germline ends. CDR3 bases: TGTGCCAGCAGCGTATCCTTACTGGACTCTGGAAACACCATATATTTT. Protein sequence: CASSVSLLDSGNTIYF.

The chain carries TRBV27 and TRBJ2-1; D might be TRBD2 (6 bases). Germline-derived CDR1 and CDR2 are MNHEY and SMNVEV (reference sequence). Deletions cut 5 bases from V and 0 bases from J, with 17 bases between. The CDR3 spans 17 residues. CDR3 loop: CASSPRGWGSSYNEQFF. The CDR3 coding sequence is TGTGCCAGCAGTCCGCGGGGATGGGGGAGCTCCTACAATGAGCAGTTCTTC.

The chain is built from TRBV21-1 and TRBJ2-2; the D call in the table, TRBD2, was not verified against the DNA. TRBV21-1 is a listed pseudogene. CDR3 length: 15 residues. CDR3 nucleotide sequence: TGTGCCAGCAGCAAAGACGGGGAGCGGTCCGGGGAGCTGTTTTTT. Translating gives CASSKDGERSGELFF.

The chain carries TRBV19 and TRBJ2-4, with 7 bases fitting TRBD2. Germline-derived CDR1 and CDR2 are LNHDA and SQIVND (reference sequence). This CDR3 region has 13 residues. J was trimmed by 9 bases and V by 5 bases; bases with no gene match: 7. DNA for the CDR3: TGTGCCAGTAGTTCTCAGCGGGAAGGCATTCAGTACTTC. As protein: CASSSQREGIQYF. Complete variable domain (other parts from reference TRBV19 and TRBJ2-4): DGGITQSPKYLFRKEGQNVTLSCEQNLNHDAMYWYRQDPGQGLRLIYYSQIVNDFQKGDIAEGYSVSREKKESFPLTVTSAQKNPTAFYLCASSSQREGIQYFGAGTRLSVL.

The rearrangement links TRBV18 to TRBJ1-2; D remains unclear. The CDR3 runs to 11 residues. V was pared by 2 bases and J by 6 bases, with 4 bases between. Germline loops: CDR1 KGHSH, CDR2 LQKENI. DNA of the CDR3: TGTGCCAGCTCACCATCAGATGGCTACACCTTC. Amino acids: CASSPSDGYTF.

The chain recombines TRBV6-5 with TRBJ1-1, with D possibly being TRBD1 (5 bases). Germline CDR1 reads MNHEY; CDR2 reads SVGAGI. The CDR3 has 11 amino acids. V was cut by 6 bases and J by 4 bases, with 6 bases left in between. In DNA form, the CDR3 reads TGTGCCAGCAGACAGGCCACTGAAGCTTTCTTT. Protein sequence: CASRQATEAFF.

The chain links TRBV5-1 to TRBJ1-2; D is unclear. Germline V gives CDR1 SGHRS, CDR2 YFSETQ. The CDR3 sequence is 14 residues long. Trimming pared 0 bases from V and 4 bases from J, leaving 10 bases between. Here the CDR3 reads CASSLEGGFYGYTF. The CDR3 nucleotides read TGCGCCAGCAGCTTGGAGGGCGGGTTCTATGGCTACACCTTC.

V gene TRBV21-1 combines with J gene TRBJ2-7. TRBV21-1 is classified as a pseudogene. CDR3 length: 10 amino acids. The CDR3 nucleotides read TGTGCCAGCAGCAAAGTAGACGGTCTCTTC. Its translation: CASSKVDGLF.

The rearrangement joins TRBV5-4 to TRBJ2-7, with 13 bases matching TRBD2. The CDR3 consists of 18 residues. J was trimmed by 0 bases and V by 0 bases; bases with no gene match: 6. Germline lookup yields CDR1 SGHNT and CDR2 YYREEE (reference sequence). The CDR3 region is CASSLGAGLAGNSYEQYF. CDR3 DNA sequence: TGTGCCAGCAGCTTGGGGGCGGGACTAGCGGGAAACTCCTACGAGCAGTACTTC.

The CDR3 DNA follows: TGTGCCAGCAGCTTATACTCGCGAAATGAGCAGTTCTTC. Translating it yields CASSLYSRNEQFF. This chain connects TRBV7-2 to TRBJ2-1; D not resolved. Per germline, CDR1 SGHTA and CDR2 FQGNSA. The CDR3 loop spans 13 amino acids. V was clipped by 2 bases and J by 7 bases, with 9 bases between them.

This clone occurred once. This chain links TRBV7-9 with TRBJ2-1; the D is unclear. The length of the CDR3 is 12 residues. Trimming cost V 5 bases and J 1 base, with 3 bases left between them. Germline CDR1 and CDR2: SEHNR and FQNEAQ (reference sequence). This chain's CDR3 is CASSPSYNEQFF. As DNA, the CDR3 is TGTGCCAGCAGCCCGTCCTACAATGAGCAGTTCTTC. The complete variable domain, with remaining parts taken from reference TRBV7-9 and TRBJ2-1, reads DTGVSQNPRHKITKRGQNVTFRCDPISEHNRLYWYRQTLGQGPEFLTYFQNEAQLEKSRLLSDRFSAERPKGSFSTLEIQRTEQGDSAMYLCASSPSYNEQFFGPGTRLTVL.

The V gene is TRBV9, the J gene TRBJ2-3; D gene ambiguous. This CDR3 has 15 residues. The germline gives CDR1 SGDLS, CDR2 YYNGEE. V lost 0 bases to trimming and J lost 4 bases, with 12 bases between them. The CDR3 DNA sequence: TGTGCCAGCAGCGTAGTTGGAGATCAGGCAGATACGCAGTATTTT. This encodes CASSVVGDQADTQYF. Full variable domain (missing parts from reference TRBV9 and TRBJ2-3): DSGVTQTPKHLITATGQRVTLRCSPRSGDLSVYWYQQSLDQGLQFLIQYYNGEERAKGNILERFSAQQFPDLHSELNLSSLELGDSALYFCASSVVGDQADTQYFGPGTRLTVL.